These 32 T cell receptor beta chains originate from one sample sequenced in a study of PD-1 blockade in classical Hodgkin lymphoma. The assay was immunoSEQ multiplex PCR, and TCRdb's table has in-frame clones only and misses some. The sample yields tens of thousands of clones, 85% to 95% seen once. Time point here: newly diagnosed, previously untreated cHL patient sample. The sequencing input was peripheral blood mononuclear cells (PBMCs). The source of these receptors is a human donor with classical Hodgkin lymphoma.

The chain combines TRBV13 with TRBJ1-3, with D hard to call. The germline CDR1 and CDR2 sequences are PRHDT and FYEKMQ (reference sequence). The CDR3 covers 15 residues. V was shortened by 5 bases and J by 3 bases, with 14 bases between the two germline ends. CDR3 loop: CASSLMGSGGNTIYF. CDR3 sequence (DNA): TGTGCCAGCAGCCTGATGGGGTCGGGTGGAAACACCATATATTTT.

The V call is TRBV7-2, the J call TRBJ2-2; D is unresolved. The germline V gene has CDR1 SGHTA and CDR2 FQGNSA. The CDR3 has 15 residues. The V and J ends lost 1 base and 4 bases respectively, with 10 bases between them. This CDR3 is CASSLVVTRTGELFF. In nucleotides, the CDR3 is TGTGCCAGCAGCTTAGTGGTAACGCGCACCGGGGAGCTGTTTTTT.

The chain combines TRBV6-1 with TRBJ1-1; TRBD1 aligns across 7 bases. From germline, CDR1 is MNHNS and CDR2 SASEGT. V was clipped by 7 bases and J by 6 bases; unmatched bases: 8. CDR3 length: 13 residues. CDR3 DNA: TGTGCCAGCATAATCAGGGGGGGGGCTGAAGCTTTCTTT. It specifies CASIIRGGAEAFF.

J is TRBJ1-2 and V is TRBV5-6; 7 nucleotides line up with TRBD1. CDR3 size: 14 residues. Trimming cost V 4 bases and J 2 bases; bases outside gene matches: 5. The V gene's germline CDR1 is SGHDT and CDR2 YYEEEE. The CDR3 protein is CASSLTGQNYGYTF. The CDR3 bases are TGTGCCAGCAGCCTGACGGGACAGAACTATGGCTACACCTTC. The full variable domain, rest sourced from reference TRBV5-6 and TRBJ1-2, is DAGVTQSPTHLIKTRGQQVTLRCSPKSGHDTVSWYQQALGQGPQFIFQYYEEEERQRGNFPDRFSGHQFPNYSSELNVNALLLGDSALYLCASSLTGQNYGYTFGSGTRLTVV.

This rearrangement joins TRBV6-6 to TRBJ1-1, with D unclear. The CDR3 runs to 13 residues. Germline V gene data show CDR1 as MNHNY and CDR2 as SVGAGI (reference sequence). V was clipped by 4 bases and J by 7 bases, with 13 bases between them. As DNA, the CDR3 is TGTGCCAGCAGTTCCGACCGATCTGTTGAAGCTTTCTTT. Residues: CASSSDRSVEAFF.

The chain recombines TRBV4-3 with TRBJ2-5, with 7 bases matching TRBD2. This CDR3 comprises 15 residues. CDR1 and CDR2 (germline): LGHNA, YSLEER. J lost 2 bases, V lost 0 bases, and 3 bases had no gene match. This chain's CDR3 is CASSQDPRGQETQYF. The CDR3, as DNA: TGCGCCAGCAGCCAAGATCCGCGGGGGCAAGAGACCCAGTACTTC.

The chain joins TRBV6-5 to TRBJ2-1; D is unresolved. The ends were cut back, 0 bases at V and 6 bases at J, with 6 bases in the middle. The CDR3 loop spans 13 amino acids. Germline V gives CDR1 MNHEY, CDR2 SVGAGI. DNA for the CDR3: TGTGCCAGCAGTTACTCGATTTCCAATGAGCAGTTCTTC. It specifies CASSYSISNEQFF.

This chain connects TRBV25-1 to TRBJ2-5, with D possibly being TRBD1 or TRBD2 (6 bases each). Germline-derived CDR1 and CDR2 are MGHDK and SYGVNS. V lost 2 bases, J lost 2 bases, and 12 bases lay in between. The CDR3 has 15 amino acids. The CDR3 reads CASSETGAIQETQYF. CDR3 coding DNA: TGTGCCAGCAGTGAAACGGGGGCGATACAAGAGACCCAGTACTTC. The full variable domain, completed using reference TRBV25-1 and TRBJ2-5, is EADIYQTPRYLVIGTGKKITLECSQTMGHDKMYWYQQDPGMELHLIHYSYGVNSTEKGDLSSESTVSRIRTEHFPLTLESARPSHTSQYLCASSETGAIQETQYFGPGTRLLVL.

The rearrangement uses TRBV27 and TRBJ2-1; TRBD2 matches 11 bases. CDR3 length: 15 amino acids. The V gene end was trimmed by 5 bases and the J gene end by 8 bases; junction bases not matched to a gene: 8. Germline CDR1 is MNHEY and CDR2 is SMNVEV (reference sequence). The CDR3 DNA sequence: TGTGCCAGCAGTCCCGCTAGCGGGAGGAACCATGAGCAGTTCTTC. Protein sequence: CASSPASGRNHEQFF.

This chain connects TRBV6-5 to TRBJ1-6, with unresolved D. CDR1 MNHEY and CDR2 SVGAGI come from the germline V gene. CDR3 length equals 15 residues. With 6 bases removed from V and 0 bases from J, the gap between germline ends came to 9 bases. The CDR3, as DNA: TGTGCCAGCAGCGTTATTAGCTCCTATAATTCACCCCTCCACTTT. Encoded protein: CASSVISSYNSPLHF.

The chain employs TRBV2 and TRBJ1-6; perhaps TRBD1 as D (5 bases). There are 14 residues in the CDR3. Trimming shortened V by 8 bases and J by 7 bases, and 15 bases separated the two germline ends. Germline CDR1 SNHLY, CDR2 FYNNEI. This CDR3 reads CASSLGAGNSPLHF. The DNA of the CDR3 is TGTGCCAGCTCTTTAGGGGCAGGGAATTCACCCCTCCACTTT.

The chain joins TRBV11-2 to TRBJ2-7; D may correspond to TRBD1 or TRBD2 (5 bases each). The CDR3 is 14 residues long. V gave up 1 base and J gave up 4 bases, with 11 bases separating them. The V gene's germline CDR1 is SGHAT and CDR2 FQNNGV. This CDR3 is CASSLVQGGYEQYF. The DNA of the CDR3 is TGTGCCAGCAGCTTAGTGCAGGGCGGGTACGAGCAGTACTTC.

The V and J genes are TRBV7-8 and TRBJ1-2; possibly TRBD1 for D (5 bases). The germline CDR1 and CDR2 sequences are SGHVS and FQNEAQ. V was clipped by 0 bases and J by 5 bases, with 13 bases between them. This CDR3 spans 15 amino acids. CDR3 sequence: CASSLASGSTYGYTF. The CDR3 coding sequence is TGTGCCAGCAGCTTAGCTTCAGGGTCGACATATGGCTACACCTTC.

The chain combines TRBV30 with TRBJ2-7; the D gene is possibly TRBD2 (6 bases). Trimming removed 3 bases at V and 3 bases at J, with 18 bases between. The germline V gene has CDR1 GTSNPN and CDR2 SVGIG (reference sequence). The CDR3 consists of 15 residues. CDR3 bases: TGTGCCTGGAGCTACCCATGGACGGGGGACTACGAGCAGTACTTC. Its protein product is CAWSYPWTGDYEQYF.

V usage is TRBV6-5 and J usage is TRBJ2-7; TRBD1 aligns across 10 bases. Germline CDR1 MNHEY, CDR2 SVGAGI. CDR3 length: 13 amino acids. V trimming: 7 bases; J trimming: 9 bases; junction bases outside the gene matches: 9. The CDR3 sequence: CASTQGTGAAQYF. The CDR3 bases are TGTGCCAGCACCCAAGGGACAGGGGCGGCGCAGTACTTC.

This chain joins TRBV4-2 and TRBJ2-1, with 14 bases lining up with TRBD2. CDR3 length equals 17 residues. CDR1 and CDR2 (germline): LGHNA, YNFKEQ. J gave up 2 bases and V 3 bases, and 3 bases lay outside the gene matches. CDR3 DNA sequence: TGTGCCAGCAGCCAGACTAGCGGGGGGGAGGCCTACAATGAGCAGTTCTTC. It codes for CASSQTSGGEAYNEQFF.

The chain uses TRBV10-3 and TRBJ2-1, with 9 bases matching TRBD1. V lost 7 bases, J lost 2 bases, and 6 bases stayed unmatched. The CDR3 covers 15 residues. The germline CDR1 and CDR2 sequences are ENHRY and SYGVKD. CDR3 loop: CAITLGQGTYNEQFF. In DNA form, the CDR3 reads TGTGCCATCACCCTCGGACAGGGGACCTACAATGAGCAGTTCTTC.

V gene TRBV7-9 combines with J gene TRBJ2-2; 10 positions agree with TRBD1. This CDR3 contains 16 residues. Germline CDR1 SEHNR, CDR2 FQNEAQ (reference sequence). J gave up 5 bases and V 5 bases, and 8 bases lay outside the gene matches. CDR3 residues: CASSKGDRGITGELFF. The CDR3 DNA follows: TGTGCCAGCAGCAAGGGGGACAGGGGTATTACCGGGGAGCTGTTTTTT.

The CDR3 DNA follows: TGTGCCAGCAGCCGGGGGGACAGGGGGCAAGAAAAACTGTTTTTT. Translating it yields CASSRGDRGQEKLFF. This chain connects TRBV5-4 to TRBJ1-4, with 12 bases identical to TRBD1. V shed 4 bases and J 8 bases; nucleotides not matched to a gene: 6. This CDR3 contains 15 residues. Germline CDR1 is SGHNT and CDR2 is YYREEE (reference sequence). The full variable domain, in which reference TRBV5-4 and TRBJ1-4 provide the parts outside the CDR3, is ETGVTQSPTHLIKTRGQQVTLRCSSQSGHNTVSWYQQALGQGPQFIFQYYREEENGRGNFPPRFSGLQFPNYSSELNVNALELDDSALYLCASSRGDRGQEKLFFGSGTQLSVL.

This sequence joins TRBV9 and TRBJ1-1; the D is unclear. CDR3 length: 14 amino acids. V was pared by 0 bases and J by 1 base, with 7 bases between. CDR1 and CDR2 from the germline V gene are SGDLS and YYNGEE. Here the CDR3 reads CASSVGRRNTEAFF. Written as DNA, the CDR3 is TGTGCCAGCAGCGTAGGTCGGCGGAACACTGAAGCTTTCTTT.

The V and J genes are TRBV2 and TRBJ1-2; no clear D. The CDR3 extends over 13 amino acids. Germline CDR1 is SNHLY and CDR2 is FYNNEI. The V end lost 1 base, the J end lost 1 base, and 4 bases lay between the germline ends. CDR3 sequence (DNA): TGTGCCAGCAGTGAAGGGATTAACTATGGCTACACCTTC. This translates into CASSEGINYGYTF.

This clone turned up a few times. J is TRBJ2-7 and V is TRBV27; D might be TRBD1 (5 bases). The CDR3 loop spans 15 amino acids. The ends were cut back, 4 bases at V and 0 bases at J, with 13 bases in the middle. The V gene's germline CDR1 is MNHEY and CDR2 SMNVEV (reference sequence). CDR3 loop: CASSSQGLSSYEQYF. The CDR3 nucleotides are TGTGCCAGCAGTTCGCAGGGATTGAGCTCCTACGAGCAGTACTTC.

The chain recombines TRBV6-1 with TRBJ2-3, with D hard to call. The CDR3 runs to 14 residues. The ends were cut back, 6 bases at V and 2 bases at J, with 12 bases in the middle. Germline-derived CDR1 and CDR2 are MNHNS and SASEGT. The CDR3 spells CASSPGDHTDTQYF. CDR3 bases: TGTGCCAGCAGCCCAGGAGACCACACAGATACGCAGTATTTT.

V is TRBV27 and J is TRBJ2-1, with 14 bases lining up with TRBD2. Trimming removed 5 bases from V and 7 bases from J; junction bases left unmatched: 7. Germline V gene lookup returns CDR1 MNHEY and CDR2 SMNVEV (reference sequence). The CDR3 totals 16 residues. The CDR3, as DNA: TGTGCCAGCAGTCCCCGACTAGCGGGAGGGGGAAATGAGCAGTTCTTC. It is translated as CASSPRLAGGGNEQFF.

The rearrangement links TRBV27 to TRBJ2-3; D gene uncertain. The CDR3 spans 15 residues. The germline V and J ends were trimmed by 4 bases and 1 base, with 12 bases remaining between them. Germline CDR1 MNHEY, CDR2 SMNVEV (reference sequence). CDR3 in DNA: TGTGCCAGCAGTTCCCCCCCCCAGGGCACAGATACGCAGTATTTT. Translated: CASSSPPQGTDTQYF.

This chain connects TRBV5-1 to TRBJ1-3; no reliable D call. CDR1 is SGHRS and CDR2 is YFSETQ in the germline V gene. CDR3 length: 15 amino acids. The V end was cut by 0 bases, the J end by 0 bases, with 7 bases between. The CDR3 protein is CASSLAAISGNTIYF. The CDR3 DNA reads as TGCGCCAGCAGCTTGGCGGCGATCTCTGGAAACACCATATATTTT.

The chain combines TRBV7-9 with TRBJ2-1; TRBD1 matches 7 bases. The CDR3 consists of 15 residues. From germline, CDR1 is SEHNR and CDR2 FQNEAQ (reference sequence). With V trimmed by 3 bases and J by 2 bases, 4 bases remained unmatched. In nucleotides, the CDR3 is TGTGCCAGCAGCTTGAGGGACAGAACCTACAATGAGCAGTTCTTC. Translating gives CASSLRDRTYNEQFF.

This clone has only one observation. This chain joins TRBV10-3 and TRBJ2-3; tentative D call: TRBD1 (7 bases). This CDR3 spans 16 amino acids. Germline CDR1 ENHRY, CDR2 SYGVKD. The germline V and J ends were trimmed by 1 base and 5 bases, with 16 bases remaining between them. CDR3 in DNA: TGTGCCATCAGTGAGTTAGGTCAGGGGGGTAAAGATACGCAGTATTTT. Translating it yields CAISELGQGGKDTQYF.

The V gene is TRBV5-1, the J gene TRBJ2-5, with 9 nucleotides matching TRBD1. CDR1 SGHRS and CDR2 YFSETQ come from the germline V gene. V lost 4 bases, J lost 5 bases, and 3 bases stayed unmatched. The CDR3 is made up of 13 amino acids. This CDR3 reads CASSRDRGETQYF. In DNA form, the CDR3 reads TGCGCCAGCAGCCGAGACAGGGGGGAGACCCAGTACTTC. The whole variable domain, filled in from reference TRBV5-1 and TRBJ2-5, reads KAGVTQTPRYLIKTRGQQVTLSCSPISGHRSVSWYQQTPGQGLQFLFEYFSETQRNKGNFPGRFSGRQFSNSRSEMNVSTLELGDSALYLCASSRDRGETQYFGPGTRLLVL.

This chain's CDR3 is CASSRSGSNTGELFF. The CDR3 nucleotides are TGCGCCAGCAGCCGCAGCGGGAGTAACACCGGGGAGCTGTTTTTT. The gene calls are TRBV5-1 and TRBJ2-2; 8 bases line up with TRBD2. Germline-derived CDR1 and CDR2 are SGHRS and YFSETQ. V lost 4 bases and J lost 2; bases outside the gene matches: 4. This CDR3 region has 15 residues.

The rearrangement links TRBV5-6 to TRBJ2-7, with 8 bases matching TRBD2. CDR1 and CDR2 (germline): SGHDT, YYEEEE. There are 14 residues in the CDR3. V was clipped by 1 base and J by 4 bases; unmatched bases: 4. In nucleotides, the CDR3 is TGTGCCAGCAGCTTGTTCGGGGGGGATTACGAGCAGTACTTC. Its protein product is CASSLFGGDYEQYF.

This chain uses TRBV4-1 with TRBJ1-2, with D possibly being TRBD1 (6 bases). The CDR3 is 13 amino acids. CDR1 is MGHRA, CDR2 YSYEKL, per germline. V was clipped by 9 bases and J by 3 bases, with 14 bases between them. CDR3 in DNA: TGCGCCAGAGAATCGGACAGTGACTATGGCTACACCTTC. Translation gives CARESDSDYGYTF.